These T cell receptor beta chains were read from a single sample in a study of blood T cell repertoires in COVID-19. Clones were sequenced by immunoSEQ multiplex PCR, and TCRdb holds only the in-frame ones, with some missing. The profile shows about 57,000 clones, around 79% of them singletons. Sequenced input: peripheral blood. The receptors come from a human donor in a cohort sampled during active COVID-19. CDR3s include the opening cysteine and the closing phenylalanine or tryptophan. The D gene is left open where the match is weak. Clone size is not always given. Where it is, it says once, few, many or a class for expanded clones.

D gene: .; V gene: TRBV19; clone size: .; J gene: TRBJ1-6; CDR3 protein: CASRHRDNNSPLHF; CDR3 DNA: TGTGCCAGTAGACACCGGGATAATAATTCACCCCTCCACTTT
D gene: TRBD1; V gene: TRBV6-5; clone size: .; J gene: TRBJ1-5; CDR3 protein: CATLQGAGQPQHF; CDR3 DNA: TGTGCCACCCTACAGGGGGCAGGTCAGCCCCAGCATTTT
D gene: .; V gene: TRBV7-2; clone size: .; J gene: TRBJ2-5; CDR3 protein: CASSLAGQLQETQYF; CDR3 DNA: TGTGCCAGCAGCTTAGCGGGTCAACTACAAGAGACCCAGTACTTC
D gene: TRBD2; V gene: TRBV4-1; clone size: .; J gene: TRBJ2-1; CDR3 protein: CASSQERLAGPHRFF; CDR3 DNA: TGCGCCAGCAGCCAAGAACGACTAGCGGGCCCCCATCGGTTCTTC
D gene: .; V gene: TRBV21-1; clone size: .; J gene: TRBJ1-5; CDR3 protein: CASSKDPGGNQPQHF; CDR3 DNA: TGTGCCAGCAGCAAAGACCCGGGGGGCAATCAGCCCCAGCATTTT
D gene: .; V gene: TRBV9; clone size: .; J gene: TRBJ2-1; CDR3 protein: CASSVAGIGSYNEQFF; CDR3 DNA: TGTGCCAGCAGCGTAGCAGGGATAGGTTCCTACAATGAGCAGTTCTTC
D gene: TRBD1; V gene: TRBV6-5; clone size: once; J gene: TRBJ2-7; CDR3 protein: CASSYSIGTDNEQYF; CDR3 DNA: TGTGCCAGCAGTTACTCCATAGGGACAGATAACGAGCAGTACTTC
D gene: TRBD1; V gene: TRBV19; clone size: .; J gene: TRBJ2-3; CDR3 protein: CASSMDRVTDTQYF; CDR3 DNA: TGTGCCAGTAGTATGGACAGGGTGACAGATACGCAGTATTTT
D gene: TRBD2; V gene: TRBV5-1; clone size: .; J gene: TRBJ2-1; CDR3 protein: CASSLFNQREGLEQFF; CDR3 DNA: TGCGCCAGCAGTCTCTTTAACCAGCGGGAGGGCCTTGAGCAGTTCTTC
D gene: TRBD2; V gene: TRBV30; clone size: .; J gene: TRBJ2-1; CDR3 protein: CAWTSGTNEQFF; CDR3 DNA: TGTGCCTGGACTAGCGGGACAAATGAGCAGTTCTTC
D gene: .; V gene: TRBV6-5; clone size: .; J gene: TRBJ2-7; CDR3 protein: CAVCPYDSSGEQYF; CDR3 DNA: TGTGCCGTGTGCCCTTACGACAGTTCTGGAGAGCAGTACTTC
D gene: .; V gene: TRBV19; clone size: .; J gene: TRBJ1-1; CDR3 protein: CASKQMNTEAFF; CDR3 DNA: TGTGCCAGTAAACAGATGAACACTGAAGCTTTCTTT
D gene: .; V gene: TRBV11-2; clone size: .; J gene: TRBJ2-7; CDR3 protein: CASSLRGGRPEQYF; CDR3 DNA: TGTGCCAGCAGCTTAAGGGGGGGAAGGCCCGAGCAGTACTTC
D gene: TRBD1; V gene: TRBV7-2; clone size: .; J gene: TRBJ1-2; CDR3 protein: CASTVTGGKKDGYTF; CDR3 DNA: TGTGCCAGCACCGTGACAGGGGGCAAGAAAGATGGCTACACCTTC
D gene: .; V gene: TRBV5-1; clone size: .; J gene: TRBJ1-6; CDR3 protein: CASSPGSPNSPLHF; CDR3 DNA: TGCGCCAGCAGCCCAGGTTCTCCAAATTCACCCCTCCACTTT
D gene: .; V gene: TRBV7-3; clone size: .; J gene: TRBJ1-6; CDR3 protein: CASSPRPDSPLHF; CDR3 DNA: TGTGCCAGCAGCCCCCGTCCAGATTCACCCCTCCACTTT
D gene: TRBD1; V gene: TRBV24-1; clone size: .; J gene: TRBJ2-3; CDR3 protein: CATSGYQGTGVSTDTQYF; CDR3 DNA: TGTGCCACCAGTGGTTACCAGGGGACAGGGGTTAGCACAGATACGCAGTATTTT
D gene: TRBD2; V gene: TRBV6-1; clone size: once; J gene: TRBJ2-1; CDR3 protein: CASSEWSSGRGCEQFF; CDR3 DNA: TGTGCCAGCAGTGAATGGTCTAGCGGGAGGGGCTGTGAGCAGTTCTTC
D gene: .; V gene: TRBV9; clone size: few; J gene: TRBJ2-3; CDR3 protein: CASSAVTSTDTQYF; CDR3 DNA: TGTGCCAGCTCGGCGGTGACTAGCACAGATACGCAGTATTTT
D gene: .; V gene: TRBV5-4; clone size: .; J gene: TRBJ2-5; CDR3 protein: CASSLEQARTQYF; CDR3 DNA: TGTGCCAGCAGCTTGGAACAGGCCCGAACCCAGTACTTC
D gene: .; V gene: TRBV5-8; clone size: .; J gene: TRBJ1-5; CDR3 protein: CASSLGAGDQPQHF; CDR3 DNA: TGTGCCAGCAGCTTGGGGGCGGGGGACCAGCCCCAGCATTTT
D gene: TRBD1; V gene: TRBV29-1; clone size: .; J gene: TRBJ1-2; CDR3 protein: CSHRQGEGYTF; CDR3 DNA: TGCAGCCACCGACAGGGGGAGGGCTACACCTTC
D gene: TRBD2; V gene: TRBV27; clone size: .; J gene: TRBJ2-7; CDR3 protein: CASSSPGAGAGEQYF; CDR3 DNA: TGTGCCAGCAGCTCACCCGGTGCGGGAGCGGGCGAGCAGTACTTC
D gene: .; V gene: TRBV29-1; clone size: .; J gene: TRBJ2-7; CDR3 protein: CSVVGGSGAEQYF; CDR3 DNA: TGCAGCGTTGTTGGGGGATCGGGAGCCGAGCAGTACTTC
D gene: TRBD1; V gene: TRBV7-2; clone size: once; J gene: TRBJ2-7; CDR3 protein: CASSHRDRVWEQYF; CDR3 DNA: TGTGCCAGCAGCCACCGGGACAGGGTGTGGGAGCAGTACTTC
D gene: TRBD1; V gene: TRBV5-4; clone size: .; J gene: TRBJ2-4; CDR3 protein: CASSSPGQKNIQYF; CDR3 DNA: TGTGCCAGCAGCTCTCCGGGACAGAAAAACATTCAGTACTTC
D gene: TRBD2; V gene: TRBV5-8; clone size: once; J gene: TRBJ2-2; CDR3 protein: CASSSGAGGNTGELFF; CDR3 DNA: TGTGCCAGCAGCTCAGGAGCGGGAGGAAACACCGGGGAGCTGTTTTTT
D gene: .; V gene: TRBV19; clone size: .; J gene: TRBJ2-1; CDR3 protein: CASSPLAGATPLGEQFF; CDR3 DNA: TGTGCCAGTAGCCCATTGGCAGGGGCAACTCCCTTAGGTGAGCAGTTCTTC
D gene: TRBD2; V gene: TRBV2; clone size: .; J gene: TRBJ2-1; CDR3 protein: CASTPLAGLAYNEQFF; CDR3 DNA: TGTGCCAGCACACCCCTAGCGGGACTGGCGTACAATGAGCAGTTCTTC
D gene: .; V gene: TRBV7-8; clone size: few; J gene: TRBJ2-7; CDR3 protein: CASSLAGISYEQYF; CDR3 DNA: TGTGCCAGCAGCTTGGCGGGGATCTCCTACGAGCAGTACTTC
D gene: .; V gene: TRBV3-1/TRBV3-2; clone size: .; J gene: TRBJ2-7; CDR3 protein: CASSWATTYEQYF; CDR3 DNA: TGTGCCAGCAGCTGGGCGACTACCTACGAGCAGTACTTC
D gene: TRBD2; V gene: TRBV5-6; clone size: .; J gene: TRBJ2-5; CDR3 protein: CASSSWGGSGETQYF; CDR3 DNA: TGTGCCAGCAGCTCTTGGGGCGGGAGCGGGGAGACCCAGTACTTC
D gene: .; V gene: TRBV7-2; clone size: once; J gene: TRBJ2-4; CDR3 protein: CASSLEQGSRNIQYF; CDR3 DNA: TGTGCCAGCAGCCTAGAACAGGGTAGTAGAAACATTCAGTACTTC
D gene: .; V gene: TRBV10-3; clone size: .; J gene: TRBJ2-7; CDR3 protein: CAISDPRRLTYEQYF; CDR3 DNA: TGTGCCATCAGTGATCCTAGGCGACTTACCTACGAGCAGTACTTC
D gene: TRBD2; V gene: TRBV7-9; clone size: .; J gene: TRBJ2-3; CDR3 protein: CASSLCFSGRTDTQYF; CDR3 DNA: TGTGCCAGCAGCTTATGTTTTAGCGGGAGGACAGATACGCAGTATTTT
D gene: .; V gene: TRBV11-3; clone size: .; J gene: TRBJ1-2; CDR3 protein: CASSLGRVNYGYTF; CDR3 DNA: TGTGCCAGCAGCTTAGGCAGGGTGAACTATGGCTACACCTTC
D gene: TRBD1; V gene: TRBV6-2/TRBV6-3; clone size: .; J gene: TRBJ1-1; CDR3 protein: CASSHGQGAFLNTEAFF; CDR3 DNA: TGTGCCAGCAGCCACGGACAGGGGGCCTTCCTCAACACTGAAGCTTTCTTT
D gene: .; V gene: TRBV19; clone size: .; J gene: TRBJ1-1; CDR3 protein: CASTPGRGTEAFF; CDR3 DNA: TGTGCCAGTACCCCCGGTCGGGGGACTGAAGCTTTCTTT
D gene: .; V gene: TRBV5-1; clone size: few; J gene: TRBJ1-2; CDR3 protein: CASSLEPLANYGYTF; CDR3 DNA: TGCGCCAGCAGCTTGGAGCCTCTAGCTAACTATGGCTACACCTTC
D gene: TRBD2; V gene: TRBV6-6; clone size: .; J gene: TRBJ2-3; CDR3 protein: CASSERDYTDTQYF; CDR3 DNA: TGTGCCAGCAGCGAAAGGGACTACACAGATACGCAGTATTTT
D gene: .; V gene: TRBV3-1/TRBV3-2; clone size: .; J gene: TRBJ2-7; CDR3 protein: CASSHRRTITSHYF; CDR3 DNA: TGTGCCAGCAGCCACCGTCGCACGATTACGAGTCATTACTTC
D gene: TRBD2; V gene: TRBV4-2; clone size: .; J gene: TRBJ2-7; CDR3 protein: CASSPGTSAYEQYF; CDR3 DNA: TGTGCCAGCAGCCCGGGGACTAGCGCCTACGAGCAGTACTTC
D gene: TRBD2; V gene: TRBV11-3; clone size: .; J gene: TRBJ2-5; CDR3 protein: CASSLESGSIETQYF; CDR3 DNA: TGTGCCAGCAGCTTAGAAAGCGGGAGCATTGAGACCCAGTACTTC
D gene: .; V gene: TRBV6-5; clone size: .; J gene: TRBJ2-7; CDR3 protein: CASSSDRDTSYEQYF; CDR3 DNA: TGTGCCAGCAGTTCCGACCGGGACACGTCCTACGAGCAGTACTTC
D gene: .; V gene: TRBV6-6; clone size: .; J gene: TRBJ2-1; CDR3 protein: CASRGRSRGAYNEQFF; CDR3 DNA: TGTGCCAGCAGGGGAAGAAGCAGGGGCGCCTACAATGAGCAGTTCTTC
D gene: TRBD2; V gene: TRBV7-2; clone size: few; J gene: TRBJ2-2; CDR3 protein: CASSLIAGGGTGELFF; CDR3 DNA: TGTGCCAGCAGCTTAATTGCGGGAGGTGGAACCGGGGAGCTGTTTTTT
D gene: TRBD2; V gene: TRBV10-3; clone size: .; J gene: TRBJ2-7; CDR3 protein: CAMIQRAGSYEQYF; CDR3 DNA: TGTGCCATGATTCAACGAGCGGGAAGCTACGAGCAGTACTTC
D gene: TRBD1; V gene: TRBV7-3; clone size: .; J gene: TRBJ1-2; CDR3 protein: CASSLYPGGVYGYTF; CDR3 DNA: TGTGCCAGCAGCTTATACCCAGGGGGCGTCTATGGCTACACCTTC